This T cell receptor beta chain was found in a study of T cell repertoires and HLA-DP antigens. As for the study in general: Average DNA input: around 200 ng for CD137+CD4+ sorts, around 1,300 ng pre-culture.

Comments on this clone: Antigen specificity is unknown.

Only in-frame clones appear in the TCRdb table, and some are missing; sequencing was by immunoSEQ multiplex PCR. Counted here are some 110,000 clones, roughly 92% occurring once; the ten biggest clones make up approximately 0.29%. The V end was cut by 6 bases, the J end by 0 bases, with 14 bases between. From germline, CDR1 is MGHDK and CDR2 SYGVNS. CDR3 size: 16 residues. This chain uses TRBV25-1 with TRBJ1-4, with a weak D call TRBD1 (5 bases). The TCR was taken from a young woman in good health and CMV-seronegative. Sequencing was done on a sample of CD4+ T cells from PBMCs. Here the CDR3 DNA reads TGTGCCAGCAGCCGGGGGTGGGGCTCAACTAATGAAAAACTGTTTTTT. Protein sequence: CASSRGWGSTNEKLFF.